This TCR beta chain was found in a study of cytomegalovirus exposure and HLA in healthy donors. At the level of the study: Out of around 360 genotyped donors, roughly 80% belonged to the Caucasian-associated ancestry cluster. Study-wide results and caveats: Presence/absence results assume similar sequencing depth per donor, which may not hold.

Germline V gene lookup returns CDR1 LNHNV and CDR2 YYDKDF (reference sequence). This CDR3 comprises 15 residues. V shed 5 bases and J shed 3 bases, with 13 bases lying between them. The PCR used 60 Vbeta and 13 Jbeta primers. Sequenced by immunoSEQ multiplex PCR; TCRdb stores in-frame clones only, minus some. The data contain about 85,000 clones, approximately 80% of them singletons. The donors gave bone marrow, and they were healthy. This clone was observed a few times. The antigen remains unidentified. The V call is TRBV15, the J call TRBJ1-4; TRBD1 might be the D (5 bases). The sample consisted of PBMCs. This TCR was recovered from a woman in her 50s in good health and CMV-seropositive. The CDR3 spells CATSAGGFSNEKLFF. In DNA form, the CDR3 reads TGTGCCACCAGCGCTGGGGGGTTTTCTAATGAAAAACTGTTTTTT.